Presented here are 18 T cell receptor beta chains from one specimen sequenced in a study of shared clonotypes between healthy human individuals. Libraries were prepared by immunoSEQ multiplex PCR; TCRdb keeps only in-frame clonotypes and omits some of them. This table holds over a million clones, roughly 95% found once. Sequencing used naive CD4+ T cells sorted from blood. The sample's subset: CD45RA+ positively selected. These receptors were collected from a man aged 30 to 45 in good health.

The CDR3 loop is CASSWDGGLPTNEKLFF. The CDR3, as DNA: TGCGCCAGCAGCTGGGACGGTGGACTGCCAACTAATGAAAAACTGTTTTTT. The V and J genes are TRBV5-1 and TRBJ1-4, with D maybe TRBD1 (5 bases). The CDR3 totals 17 residues. Germline V gene lookup returns CDR1 SGHRS and CDR2 YFSETQ. Trimming stripped 3 bases from V and 0 bases from J, with 15 bases between.

The CDR3 spells CASSFKNTGELFF. CDR3 nucleotides: TGTGCCAGCAGCTTCAAGAACACCGGGGAGCTGTTTTTT. The chain uses TRBV13 and TRBJ2-2; D is uncertain. V lost 3 bases and J 1 base, leaving 3 bases between the germline ends. CDR3 length: 13 amino acids. CDR1 and CDR2 from the germline V gene are PRHDT and FYEKMQ (reference sequence).

This chain links TRBV9 with TRBJ2-7; no clear D. The V gene's germline CDR1 is SGDLS and CDR2 YYNGEE. The V end lost 0 bases, the J end lost 0 bases, and 10 bases lay between the germline ends. The CDR3 spans 15 residues. CDR3: CASSVEASLSYEQYF. The CDR3 DNA follows: TGTGCCAGCAGCGTAGAAGCGTCACTCTCCTACGAGCAGTACTTC.

The chain has TRBV30 and TRBJ2-7; 9 bases align to TRBD1. The CDR3 is made up of 15 amino acids. The ends lost 3 bases at V and 7 bases at J; junction bases unmatched: 13. Germline V lookup: CDR1 GTSNPN, CDR2 SVGIG (reference sequence). The CDR3 region is CAWSSYRGRSLEQYF. Written as DNA, the CDR3 is TGTGCCTGGAGCTCATACAGGGGGCGATCCCTAGAGCAGTACTTC. Drawing the rest from reference TRBV30 and TRBJ2-7, the complete variable domain is SQTIHQWPATLVQPVGSPLSLECTVEGTSNPNLYWYRQAAGRGLQLLFYSVGIGQISSEVPQNLSASRPQDRQFILSSKKLLLSDSGFYLCAWSSYRGRSLEQYFGPGTRLTVT.

The chain has TRBV6-6 and TRBJ2-2, with D uncertain. Germline CDR1 reads MNHNY; CDR2 reads SVGAGI (reference sequence). The CDR3 is 13 residues long. Trimming cost V 1 base and J 3 bases, with 3 bases left between them. The CDR3 reads CASSYLDTGELFF. The CDR3 nucleotides read TGTGCCAGCAGTTACTTGGACACCGGGGAGCTGTTTTTT.

The V and J genes are TRBV5-5 and TRBJ2-7; D not certain. CDR3 length equals 15 residues. The germline V and J ends were trimmed by 3 bases and 0 bases, with 13 bases remaining between them. The V gene's germline CDR1 is SGHKS and CDR2 YYEKEE (reference sequence). CDR3 residues: CASSSRSRSSYEQYF. CDR3 DNA sequence: TGTGCCAGCAGCTCCAGATCAAGAAGCTCCTACGAGCAGTACTTC. Full variable domain (remainder filled in from reference TRBV5-5 and TRBJ2-7): DAGVTQSPTHLIKTRGQQVTLRCSPISGHKSVSWYQQVLGQGPQFIFQYYEKEERGRGNFPDRFSARQFPNYSSELNVNALLLGDSALYLCASSSRSRSSYEQYFGPGTRLTVT.

The chain joins TRBV9 to TRBJ2-4; 11 bases match TRBD2. V gave up 0 bases and J gave up 2 bases; unmatched junction bases: 7. This CDR3 region has 18 residues. CDR1 is SGDLS, CDR2 YYNGEE, per germline. The CDR3 DNA reads as TGTGCCAGCAGCGTAGCTCCGGTGACTAGCGGGACCAAAAACATTCAGTACTTC. This codes for CASSVAPVTSGTKNIQYF.

Regarding this clone: Other nucleotide sequences in the sample specify the same CDR3. V is TRBV19 and J is TRBJ1-2, with D hard to call. From germline, CDR1 is LNHDA and CDR2 SQIVND (reference sequence). This CDR3 has 13 amino acids. Trimming removed 2 bases at V and 2 bases at J, with 6 bases between. Written as DNA, the CDR3 is TGTGCCAGTAGTATAACAGAGAACTATGGCTACACCTTC. Residues: CASSITENYGYTF.

V is TRBV28 and J is TRBJ1-4; D ambiguous. V dropped 3 bases and J dropped 8 bases, with 13 bases sitting between them. CDR1 MDHEN and CDR2 SYDVKM come from the germline V gene. This CDR3 is 14 amino acids long. CDR3: CASSLGHYAEKLFF. In DNA, the CDR3 is TGTGCCAGCAGTTTGGGTCACTATGCGGAAAAACTGTTTTTT.

The chain is built from TRBV28 and TRBJ2-6; no definite D call. CDR1 and CDR2 (germline): MDHEN, SYDVKM. Trimming removed 6 bases at V and 2 bases at J, with 5 bases between. The CDR3 has 13 amino acids. In DNA, the CDR3 is TGTGCCAGCAGAGCAGCTGGGGCCAACGTCCTGACTTTC. As protein: CASRAAGANVLTF.

This clone showed up just once. Other DNA variants within this sample encode the same CDR3. This chain joins TRBV5-4 and TRBJ2-3, with 11 bases matching TRBD2. V lost 4 bases, J lost 5 bases, and 9 bases stayed unmatched. This CDR3 region has 16 residues. Germline loops: CDR1 SGHNT, CDR2 YYREEE (reference sequence). The DNA of the CDR3 is TGTGCCAGCAGCCGAGGGCTAGCGGGAGGTGGAGATACGCAGTATTTT. Translation: CASSRGLAGGGDTQYF.

This chain connects TRBV19 to TRBJ2-1; D perhaps matches TRBD2 (5 bases). V lost 7 bases, J lost 6 bases, and 31 bases lay in between. Germline V gives CDR1 LNHDA, CDR2 SQIVND (reference sequence). The CDR3 has 19 amino acids. The CDR3 sequence: CASNPRGMALNWKANEQFF. CDR3 DNA: TGTGCCAGTAACCCCAGAGGGATGGCTTTGAACTGGAAAGCCAATGAGCAGTTCTTC.

This clone was counted only a few times. The chain uses TRBV27 and TRBJ2-5; D is unresolved. Trimming pared 4 bases from V and 7 bases from J, leaving 19 bases between. The CDR3 totals 15 residues. CDR1 MNHEY and CDR2 SMNVEV come from the germline V gene (reference sequence). DNA for the CDR3: TGTGCCAGCAGTTCATGGCCCTCCCTGGGGTCGACCCAGTACTTC. It encodes CASSSWPSLGSTQYF.

The chain links TRBV10-1 to TRBJ1-1; perhaps TRBD1 as D (5 bases). This CDR3 spans 13 amino acids. V was shortened by 3 bases and J by 5 bases, with 10 bases between the two germline ends. Germline assignment: CDR1 WNHNN and CDR2 SYGVQD (reference sequence). As DNA, the CDR3 is TGCGCCAGCAGTGAAAGGGGAACGACTGAAGCTTTCTTT. This translates into CASSERGTTEAFF.

This chain connects TRBV4-1 to TRBJ2-7, with D unclear. Trimming stripped 4 bases from V and 3 bases from J, with 13 bases between. This CDR3 is built from 14 residues. CDR1 MGHRA and CDR2 YSYEKL come from the germline V gene. In nucleotides, the CDR3 is TGCGCCAGCAGCCGCATAGAGAACAGCTACGAGCAGTACTTC. Translation: CASSRIENSYEQYF.

V gene TRBV27 combines with J gene TRBJ2-5; TRBD2 matches 9 bases. V trimming: 5 bases; J trimming: 1 base; junction bases outside the gene matches: 5. The CDR3 has 15 residues. CDR1 and CDR2 from the germline V gene are MNHEY and SMNVEV (reference sequence). The CDR3 is CASSKLAGLQETQYF. The DNA for the CDR3 is TGTGCCAGCAGTAAACTAGCGGGCCTCCAAGAGACCCAGTACTTC.

This chain joins TRBV4-1 and TRBJ1-1; D ambiguous. CDR3 size: 11 residues. The germline V and J ends were trimmed by 3 bases and 7 bases, with 6 bases remaining between them. Germline CDR1 is MGHRA and CDR2 is YSYEKL. The CDR3 DNA reads as TGCGCCAGCAGCCAGGATTTTGAAGCTTTCTTT. Its protein product is CASSQDFEAFF.

The V and J genes are TRBV5-1 and TRBJ2-1; D is possibly TRBD2 (6 bases). The CDR3 consists of 14 residues. V was pared by 0 bases and J by 5 bases, with 9 bases between. Per the germline V gene, CDR1 is SGHRS and CDR2 is YFSETQ. The CDR3 is CASSLGTTHNEQFF. The CDR3 DNA reads as TGCGCCAGCAGCTTGGGGACTACCCACAATGAGCAGTTCTTC.